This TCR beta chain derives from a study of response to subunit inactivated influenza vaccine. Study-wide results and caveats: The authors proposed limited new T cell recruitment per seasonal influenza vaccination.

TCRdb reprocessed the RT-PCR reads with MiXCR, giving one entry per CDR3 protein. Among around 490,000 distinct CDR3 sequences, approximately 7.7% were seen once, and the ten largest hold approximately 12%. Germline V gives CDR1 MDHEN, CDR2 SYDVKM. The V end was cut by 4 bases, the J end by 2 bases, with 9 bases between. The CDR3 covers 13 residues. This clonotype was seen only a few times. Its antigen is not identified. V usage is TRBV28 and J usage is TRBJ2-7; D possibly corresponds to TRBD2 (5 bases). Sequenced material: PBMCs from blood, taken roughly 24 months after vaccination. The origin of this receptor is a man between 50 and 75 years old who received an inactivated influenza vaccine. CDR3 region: CASSWAGTYEQYF. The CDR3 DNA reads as TGTGCCAGCAGTTGGGCCGGGACCTACGAGCAGTACTTC.